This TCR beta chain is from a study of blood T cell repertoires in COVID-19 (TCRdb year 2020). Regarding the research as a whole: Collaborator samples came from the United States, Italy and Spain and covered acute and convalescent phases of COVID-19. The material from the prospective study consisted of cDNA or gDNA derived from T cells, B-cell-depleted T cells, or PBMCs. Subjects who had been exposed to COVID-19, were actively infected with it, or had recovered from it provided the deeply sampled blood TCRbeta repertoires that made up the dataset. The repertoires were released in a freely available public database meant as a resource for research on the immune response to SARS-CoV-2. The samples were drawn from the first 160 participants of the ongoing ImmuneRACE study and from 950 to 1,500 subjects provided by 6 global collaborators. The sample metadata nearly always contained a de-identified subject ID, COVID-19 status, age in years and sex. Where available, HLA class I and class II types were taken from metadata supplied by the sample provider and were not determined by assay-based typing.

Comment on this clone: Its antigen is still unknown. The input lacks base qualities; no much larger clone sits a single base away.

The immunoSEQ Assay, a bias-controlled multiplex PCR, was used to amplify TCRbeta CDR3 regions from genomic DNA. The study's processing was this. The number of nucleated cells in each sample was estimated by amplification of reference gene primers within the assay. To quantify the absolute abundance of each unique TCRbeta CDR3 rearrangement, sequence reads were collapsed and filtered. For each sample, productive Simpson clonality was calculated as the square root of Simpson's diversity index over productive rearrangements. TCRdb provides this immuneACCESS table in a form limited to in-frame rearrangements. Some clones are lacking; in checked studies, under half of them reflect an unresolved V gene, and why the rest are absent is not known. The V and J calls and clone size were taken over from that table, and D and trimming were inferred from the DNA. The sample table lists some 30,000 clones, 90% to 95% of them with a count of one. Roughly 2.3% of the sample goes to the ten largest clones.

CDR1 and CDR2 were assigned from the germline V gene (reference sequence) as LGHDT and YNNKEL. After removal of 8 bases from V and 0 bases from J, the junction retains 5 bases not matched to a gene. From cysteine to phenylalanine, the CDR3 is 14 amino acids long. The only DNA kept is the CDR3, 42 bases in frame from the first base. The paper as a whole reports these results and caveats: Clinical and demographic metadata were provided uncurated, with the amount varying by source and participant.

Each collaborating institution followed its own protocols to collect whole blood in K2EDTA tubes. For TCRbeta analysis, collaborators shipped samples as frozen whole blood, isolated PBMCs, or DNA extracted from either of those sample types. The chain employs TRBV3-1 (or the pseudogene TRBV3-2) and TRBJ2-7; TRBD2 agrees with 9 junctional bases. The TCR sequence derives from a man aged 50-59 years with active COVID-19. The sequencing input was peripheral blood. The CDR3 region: CASSQRGVSYEQYF. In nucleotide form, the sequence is TGTGCCAGCTCACAGCGGGGGGTCTCCTACGAGCAGTACTTC.